This T cell receptor beta chain was retrieved from a study of beta chain features in type 1 diabetes. Study findings and constraints: For TCRB rearrangement, an influence of HLA type remained unresolved here.

This clone was observed a few times. What it recognizes is unknown. A junction boundary mismatches the germline segment, possibly from a read error. The germline V gene has CDR1 SNHLY and CDR2 FYNNEI. The CDR3 has 12 residues. Since all of the isolated RNA was reverse transcribed, expressed TCRB transcripts were what got sequenced. Produced via immunoSEQ multiplex PCR; TCRdb's table is partial and in-frame only. The sample consists of around 170,000 clones, approximately 8.4% of them appearing once. This chain joins TRBV2 and TRBJ2-5, with 7 bases that match TRBD2. Material: central memory CD4+ T cells from blood. This clonotype was obtained from a woman younger than 30 in good health. This chain's CDR3 is CGSSGDQETQYF. CDR3 DNA: TGCGGATCTAGCGGTGATCAAGAGACCCAGTACTTC.